One sample yielded the 8 T cell receptor beta chains listed below, sequenced in a study of control samples from healthy donors and cancer patients. The protocol was immunoSEQ multiplex PCR, while the TCRdb copy is restricted to in-frame clones and leaves out a portion. This table has approximately 150,000 clones, roughly 93% appearing once. Sequences were obtained from blood. The receptor set was obtained from a young man in good health.

This clone occurred a few times. The gene calls are TRBV28 and TRBJ1-2, with D unresolved. CDR1 and CDR2 from the germline V gene are MDHEN and SYDVKM. This CDR3 has 13 amino acids. V was trimmed by 7 bases and J by 4 bases, leaving 13 bases between them. The CDR3 loop is CASTIGRGYGYTF. The CDR3 coding sequence is TGTGCCAGCACCATCGGACGGGGCTATGGCTACACCTTC.

The chain uses TRBV12-3 or TRBV12-4 and TRBJ2-1; D call uncertain. CDR3 length: 12 amino acids. V was pared by 3 bases and J by 8 bases, with 8 bases between. The CDR3 is CASSFVRDEQFF. Written as DNA, the CDR3 is TGTGCCAGCAGTTTTGTTAGAGATGAGCAGTTCTTC.

The chain employs TRBV12-2 and TRBJ2-7; the D call in the table, TRBD1, was not verified against the DNA. TRBV12-2 is a pseudogene. The CDR3 is 16 amino acids. Here the CDR3 DNA reads TGTGCAAGTCGCTTAGGTTGCGGGACAGGAATATACGAGCAGTACTTC. Translating gives CASRLGCGTGIYEQYF.

The chain joins TRBV30 to TRBJ1-2; no reliable D call. The ends were cut back, 6 bases at V and 8 bases at J, with 10 bases in the middle. Germline CDR1 is GTSNPN and CDR2 is SVGIG (reference sequence). The CDR3 has 10 amino acids. The DNA of the CDR3 is TGTGCCTGCTCTGAAGGGGGCTACACCTTC. Its translation: CACSEGGYTF.

V usage is TRBV7-9 and J usage is TRBJ1-4; D not resolved. Germline lookup yields CDR1 SEHNR and CDR2 FQNEAQ (reference sequence). Trimming cost V 3 bases and J 7 bases, with 6 bases left between them. The CDR3 runs 12 residues. The CDR3 protein is CASSLSGEKLFF. CDR3 coding DNA: TGTGCCAGCAGCTTGTCTGGTGAAAAACTGTTTTTT.

The chain links TRBV7-9 to TRBJ2-2; D is unresolved. CDR3 size: 14 residues. The V end lost 2 bases, the J end lost 7 bases, and 11 bases lay between the germline ends. Per the germline V gene, CDR1 is SEHNR and CDR2 is FQNEAQ (reference sequence). DNA for the CDR3: TGTGCCAGCAGCTTATTTGGGCAGAACGGGGAGCTGTTTTTT. Encoded protein: CASSLFGQNGELFF.

The J gene is TRBJ2-1, the V gene TRBV9, with TRBD2 matching 7 bases. The CDR3 has 14 amino acids. The V and J ends lost 0 bases and 8 bases, in that order; junction bases with no gene match: 5. The germline CDR1 and CDR2 sequences are SGDLS and YYNGEE. The CDR3 loop is CASSVAGGIYEQFF. CDR3 in DNA: TGTGCCAGCAGCGTAGCGGGAGGTATATATGAGCAGTTCTTC.

The chain uses TRBV9 and TRBJ1-2, with a weak D call TRBD1 (6 bases). CDR1 is SGDLS and CDR2 is YYNGEE in the germline V gene. Trimming cost V 4 bases and J 6 bases, with 16 bases left between them. The CDR3 runs to 14 residues. For the CDR3, the DNA is TGTGCCAGCAGCCCACAGGGTAAAAGGCATGGCTACACCTTC. Translating it yields CASSPQGKRHGYTF.